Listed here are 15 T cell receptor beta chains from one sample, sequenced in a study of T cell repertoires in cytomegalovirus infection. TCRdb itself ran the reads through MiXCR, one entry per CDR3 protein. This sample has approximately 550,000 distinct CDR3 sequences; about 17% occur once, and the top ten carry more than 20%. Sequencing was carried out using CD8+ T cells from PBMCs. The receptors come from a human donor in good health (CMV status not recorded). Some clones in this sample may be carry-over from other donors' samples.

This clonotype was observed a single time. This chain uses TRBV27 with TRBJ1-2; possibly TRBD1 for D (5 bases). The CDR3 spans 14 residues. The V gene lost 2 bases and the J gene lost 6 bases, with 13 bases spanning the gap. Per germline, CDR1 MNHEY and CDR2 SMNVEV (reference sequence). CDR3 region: CASSLAGTTDGYTF. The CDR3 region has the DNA TGTGCCAGCAGTTTAGCCGGGACCACGGATGGCTACACCTTC.

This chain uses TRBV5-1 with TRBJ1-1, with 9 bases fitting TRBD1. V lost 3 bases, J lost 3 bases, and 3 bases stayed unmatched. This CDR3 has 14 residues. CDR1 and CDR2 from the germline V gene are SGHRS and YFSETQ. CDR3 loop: CASSWDRADTEAFF. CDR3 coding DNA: TGCGCCAGCAGCTGGGACAGGGCGGACACTGAAGCTTTCTTT. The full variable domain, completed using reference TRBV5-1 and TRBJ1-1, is KAGVTQTPRYLIKTRGQQVTLSCSPISGHRSVSWYQQTPGQGLQFLFEYFSETQRNKGNFPGRFSGRQFSNSRSEMNVSTLELGDSALYLCASSWDRADTEAFFGQGTRLTVV.

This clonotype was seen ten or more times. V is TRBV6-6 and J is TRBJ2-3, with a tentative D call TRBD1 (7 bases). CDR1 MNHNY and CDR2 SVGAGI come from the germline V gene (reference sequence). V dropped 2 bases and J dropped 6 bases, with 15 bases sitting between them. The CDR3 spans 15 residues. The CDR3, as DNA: TGTGCCAGCAGTTACCCCACAGGGGAGGTCGATACGCAGTATTTT. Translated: CASSYPTGEVDTQYF.

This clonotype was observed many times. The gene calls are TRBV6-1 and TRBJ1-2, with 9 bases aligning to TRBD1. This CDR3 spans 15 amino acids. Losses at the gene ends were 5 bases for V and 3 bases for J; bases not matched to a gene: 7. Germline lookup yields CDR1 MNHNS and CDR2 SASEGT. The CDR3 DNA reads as TGTGCCAGCAGTTCGCAGACAGGGGGTTACTATGGCTACACCTTC. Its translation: CASSSQTGGYYGYTF.

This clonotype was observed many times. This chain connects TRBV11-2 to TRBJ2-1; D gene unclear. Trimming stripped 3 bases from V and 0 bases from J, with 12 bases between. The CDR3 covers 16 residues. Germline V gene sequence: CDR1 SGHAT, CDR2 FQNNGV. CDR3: CASSFKTWSSYNEQFF. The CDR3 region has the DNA TGTGCCAGCAGCTTTAAGACATGGAGCTCCTACAATGAGCAGTTCTTC.

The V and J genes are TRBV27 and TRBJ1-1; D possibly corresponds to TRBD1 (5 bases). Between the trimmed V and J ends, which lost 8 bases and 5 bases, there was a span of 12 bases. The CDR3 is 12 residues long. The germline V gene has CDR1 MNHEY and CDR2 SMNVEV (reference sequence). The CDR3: CASSKAGTEAFF. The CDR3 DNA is TGTGCCAGCTCAAAGGCAGGGACTGAAGCTTTCTTT.

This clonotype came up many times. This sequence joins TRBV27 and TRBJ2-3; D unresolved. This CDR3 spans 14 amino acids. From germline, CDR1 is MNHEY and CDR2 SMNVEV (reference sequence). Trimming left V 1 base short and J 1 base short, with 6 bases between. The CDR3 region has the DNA TGTGCCAGCAGTTTATTCACCGGCACAGATACGCAGTATTTT. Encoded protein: CASSLFTGTDTQYF.

The CDR3: CASSSTSGDITDTQYF. CDR3 in DNA: TGTGCCAGCAGTTCGACTAGCGGAGATATCACAGATACGCAGTATTTT. The chain employs TRBV28 and TRBJ2-3; 9 bases align to TRBD2. V lost 4 bases and J lost 2; bases outside the gene matches: 7. The CDR3 loop spans 16 amino acids. Germline CDR1 reads MDHEN; CDR2 reads SYDVKM.

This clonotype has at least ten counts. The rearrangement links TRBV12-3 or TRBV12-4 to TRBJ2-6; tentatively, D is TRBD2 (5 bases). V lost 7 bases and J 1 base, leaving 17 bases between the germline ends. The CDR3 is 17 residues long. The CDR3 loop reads CASTPPNRGSGANVLTF. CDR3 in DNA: TGTGCCAGCACCCCCCCGAACAGAGGGTCTGGGGCCAACGTCCTGACTTTC.

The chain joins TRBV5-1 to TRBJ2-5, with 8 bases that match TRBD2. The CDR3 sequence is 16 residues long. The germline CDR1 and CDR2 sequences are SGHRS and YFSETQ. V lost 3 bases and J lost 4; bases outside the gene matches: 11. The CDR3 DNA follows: TGCGCCAGCAGCTCCGCCGGGGGGGGCCAACGAGAGACCCAGTACTTC. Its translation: CASSSAGGGQRETQYF.

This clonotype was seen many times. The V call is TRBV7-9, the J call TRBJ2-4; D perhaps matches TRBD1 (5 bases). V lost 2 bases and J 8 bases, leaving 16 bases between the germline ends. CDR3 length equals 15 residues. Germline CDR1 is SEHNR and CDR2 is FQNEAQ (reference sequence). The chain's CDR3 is CASSLRVGPVDIQYF. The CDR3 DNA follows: TGTGCCAGCAGCTTACGAGTGGGGCCCGTAGACATTCAGTACTTC.

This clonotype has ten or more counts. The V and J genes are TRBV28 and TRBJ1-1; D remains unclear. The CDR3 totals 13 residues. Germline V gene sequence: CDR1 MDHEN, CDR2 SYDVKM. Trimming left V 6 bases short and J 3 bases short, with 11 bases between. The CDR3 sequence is CASRRIGHTEAFF. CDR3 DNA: TGTGCCAGCAGACGAATTGGGCACACTGAAGCTTTCTTT.

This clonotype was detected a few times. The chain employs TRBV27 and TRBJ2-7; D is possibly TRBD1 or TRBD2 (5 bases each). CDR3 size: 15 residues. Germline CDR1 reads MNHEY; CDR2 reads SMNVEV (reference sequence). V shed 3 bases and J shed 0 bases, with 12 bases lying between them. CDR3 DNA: TGTGCCAGCAGTTTTAGGGGAGATTTCTCCTACGAGCAGTACTTC. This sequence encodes CASSFRGDFSYEQYF.

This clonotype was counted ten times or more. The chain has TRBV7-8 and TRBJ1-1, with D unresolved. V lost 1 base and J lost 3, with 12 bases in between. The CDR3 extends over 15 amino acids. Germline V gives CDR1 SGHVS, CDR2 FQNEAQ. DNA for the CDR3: TGTGCCAGCAGCTTAGTGGGAGAGGGCCACACTGAAGCTTTCTTT. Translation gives CASSLVGEGHTEAFF.

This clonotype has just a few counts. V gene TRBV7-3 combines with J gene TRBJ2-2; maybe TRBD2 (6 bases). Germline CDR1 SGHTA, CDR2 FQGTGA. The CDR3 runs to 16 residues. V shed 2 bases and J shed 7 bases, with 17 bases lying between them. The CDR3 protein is CASSLDWDSPDGELFF. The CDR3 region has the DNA TGTGCCAGCAGCTTAGACTGGGACTCCCCGGACGGGGAGCTGTTTTTT.